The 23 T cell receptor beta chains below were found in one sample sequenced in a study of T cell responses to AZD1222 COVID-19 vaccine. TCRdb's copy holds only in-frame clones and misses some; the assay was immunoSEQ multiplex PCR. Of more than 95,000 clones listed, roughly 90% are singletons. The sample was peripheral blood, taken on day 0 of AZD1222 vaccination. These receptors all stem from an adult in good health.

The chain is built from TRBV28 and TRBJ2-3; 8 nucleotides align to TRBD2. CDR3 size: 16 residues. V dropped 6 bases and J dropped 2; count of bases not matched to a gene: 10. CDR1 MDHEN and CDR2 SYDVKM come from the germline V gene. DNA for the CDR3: TGTGCCAGCAGCCCATGGGGCGGGGGGACCACAGATACGCAGTATTTT. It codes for CASSPWGGGTTDTQYF.

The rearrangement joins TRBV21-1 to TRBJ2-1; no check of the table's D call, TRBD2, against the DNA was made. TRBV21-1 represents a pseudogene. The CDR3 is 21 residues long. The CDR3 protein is CASSKAPAIGTSGRSYNEQFF. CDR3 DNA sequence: TGTGCCAGCAGCAAAGCACCGGCTATTGGGACTAGCGGGAGGAGTTACAATGAGCAGTTCTTC.

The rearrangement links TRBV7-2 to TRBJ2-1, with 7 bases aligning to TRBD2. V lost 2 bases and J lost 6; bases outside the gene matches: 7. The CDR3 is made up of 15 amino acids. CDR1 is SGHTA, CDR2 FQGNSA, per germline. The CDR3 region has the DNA TGTGCCAGCAGCTTAACGGGACTACTGGCCAATGAGCAGTTCTTC. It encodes CASSLTGLLANEQFF.

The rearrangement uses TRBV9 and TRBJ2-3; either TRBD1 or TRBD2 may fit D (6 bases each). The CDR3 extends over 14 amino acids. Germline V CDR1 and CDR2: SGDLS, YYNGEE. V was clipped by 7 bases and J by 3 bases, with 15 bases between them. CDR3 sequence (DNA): TGTGCCAGCGGACCTGGGGGGCTAACAGATACGCAGTATTTT. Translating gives CASGPGGLTDTQYF.

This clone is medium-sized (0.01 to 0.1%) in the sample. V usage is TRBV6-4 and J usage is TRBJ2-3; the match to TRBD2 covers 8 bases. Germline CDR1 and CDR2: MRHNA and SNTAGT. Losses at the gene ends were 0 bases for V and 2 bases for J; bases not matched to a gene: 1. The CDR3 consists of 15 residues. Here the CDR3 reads CASSDSSGATDTQYF. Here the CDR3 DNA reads TGTGCCAGCAGTGACTCTAGCGGGGCCACAGATACGCAGTATTTT.

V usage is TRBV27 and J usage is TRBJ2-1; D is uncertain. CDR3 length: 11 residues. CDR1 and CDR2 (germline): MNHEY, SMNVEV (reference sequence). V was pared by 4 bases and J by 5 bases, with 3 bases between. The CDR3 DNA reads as TGTGCCAGCAGTTCGGACAATGAGCAGTTCTTC. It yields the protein CASSSDNEQFF.

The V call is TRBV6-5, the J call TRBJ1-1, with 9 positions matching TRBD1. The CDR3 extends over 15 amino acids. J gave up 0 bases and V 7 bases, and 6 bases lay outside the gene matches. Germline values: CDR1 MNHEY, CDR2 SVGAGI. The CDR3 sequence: CASTPRTGVNTEAFF. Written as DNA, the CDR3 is TGTGCCAGCACCCCCAGGACAGGGGTGAACACTGAAGCTTTCTTT.

The CDR3: CASSFGGGPRNSPLHF. DNA for the CDR3: TGTGCCAGCAGTTTCGGAGGGGGCCCTAGGAATTCACCCCTCCACTTT. V and J are TRBV27 and TRBJ1-6; 7 bases are shared with TRBD1. CDR1 is MNHEY, CDR2 SMNVEV, per germline (reference sequence). The junction had 9 bases not matched to a gene; V was cut back by 3 bases and J by 7 bases. The length of the CDR3 is 16 residues.

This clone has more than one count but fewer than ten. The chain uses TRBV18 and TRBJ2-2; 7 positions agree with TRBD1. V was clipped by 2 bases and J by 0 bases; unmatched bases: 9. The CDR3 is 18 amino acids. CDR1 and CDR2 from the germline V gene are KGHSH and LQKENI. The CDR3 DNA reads TGTGCCAGCTCACCATTATCTGGGACAGCCGCGAACACCGGGGAGCTGTTTTTT. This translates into CASSPLSGTAANTGELFF.

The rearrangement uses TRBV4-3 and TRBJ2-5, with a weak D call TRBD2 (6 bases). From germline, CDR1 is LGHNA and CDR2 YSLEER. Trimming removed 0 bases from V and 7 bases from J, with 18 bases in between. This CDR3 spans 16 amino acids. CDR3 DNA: TGCGCCAGCAGCCAAGATCTGGCGGGGTTTACCTGGACCCAGTACTTC. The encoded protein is CASSQDLAGFTWTQYF.

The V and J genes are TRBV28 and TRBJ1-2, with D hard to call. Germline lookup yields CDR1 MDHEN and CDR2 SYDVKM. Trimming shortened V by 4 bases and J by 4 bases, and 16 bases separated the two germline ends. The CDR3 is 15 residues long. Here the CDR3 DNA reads TGTGCCAGCAGTTATGGCGGAGCCCGCGTCTATGGCTACACCTTC. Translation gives CASSYGGARVYGYTF.

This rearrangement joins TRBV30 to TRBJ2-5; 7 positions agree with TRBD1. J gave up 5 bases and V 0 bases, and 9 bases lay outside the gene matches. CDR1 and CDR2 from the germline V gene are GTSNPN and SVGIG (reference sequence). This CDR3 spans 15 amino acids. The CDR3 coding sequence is TGTGCCTGGAGTGTAGGGGGCTCCGGCTCCGAGACCCAGTACTTC. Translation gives CAWSVGGSGSETQYF.

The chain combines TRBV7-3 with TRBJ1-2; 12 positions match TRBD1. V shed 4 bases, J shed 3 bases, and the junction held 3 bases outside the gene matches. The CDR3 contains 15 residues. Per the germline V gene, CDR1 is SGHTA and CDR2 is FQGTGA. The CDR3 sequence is CASSSGTGGYYGYTF. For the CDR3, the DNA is TGTGCCAGCAGCTCGGGGACAGGGGGCTACTATGGCTACACCTTC.

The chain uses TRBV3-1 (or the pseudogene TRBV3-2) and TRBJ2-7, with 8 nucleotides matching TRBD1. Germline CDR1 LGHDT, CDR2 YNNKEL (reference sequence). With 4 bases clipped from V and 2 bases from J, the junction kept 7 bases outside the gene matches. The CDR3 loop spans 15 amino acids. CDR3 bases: TGTGCCAGCAGCCGCCAAATACAGGGGGCCTACGAGCAGTACTTC. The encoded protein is CASSRQIQGAYEQYF.

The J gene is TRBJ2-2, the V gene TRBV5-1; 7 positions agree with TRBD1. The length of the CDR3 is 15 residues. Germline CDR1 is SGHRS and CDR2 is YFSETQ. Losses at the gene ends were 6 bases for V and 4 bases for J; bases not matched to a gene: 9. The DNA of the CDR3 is TGCGCCAGCACGCTTGACAGGGCCGGCACCGGGGAGCTGTTTTTT. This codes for CASTLDRAGTGELFF.

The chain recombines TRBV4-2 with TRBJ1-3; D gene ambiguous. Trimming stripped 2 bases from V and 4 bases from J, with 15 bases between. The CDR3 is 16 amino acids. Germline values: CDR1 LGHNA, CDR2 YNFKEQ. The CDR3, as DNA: TGTGCCAGCAGCCAATCCCCCCCAGGTAGCGGAAACACCATATATTTT. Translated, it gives CASSQSPPGSGNTIYF.

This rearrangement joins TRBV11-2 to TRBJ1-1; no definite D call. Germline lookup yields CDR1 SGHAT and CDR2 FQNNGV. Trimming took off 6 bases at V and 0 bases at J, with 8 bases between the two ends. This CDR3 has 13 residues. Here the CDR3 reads CASRLRLNTEAFF. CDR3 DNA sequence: TGTGCCAGCAGGTTAAGATTGAACACTGAAGCTTTCTTT.

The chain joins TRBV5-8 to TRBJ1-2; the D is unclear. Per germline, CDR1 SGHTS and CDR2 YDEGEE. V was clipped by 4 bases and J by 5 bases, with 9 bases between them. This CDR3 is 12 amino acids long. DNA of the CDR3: TGTGCCAGCAGCCCCCGTGGGTATGGCTACACCTTC. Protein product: CASSPRGYGYTF. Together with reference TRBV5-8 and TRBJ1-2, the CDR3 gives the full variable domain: EAGVTQSPTHLIKTRGQQATLRCSPISGHTSVYWYQQALGLGLQFLLWYDEGEERNRGNFPPRFSGRQFPNYSSELNVNALELEDSALYLCASSPRGYGYTFGSGTRLTVV.

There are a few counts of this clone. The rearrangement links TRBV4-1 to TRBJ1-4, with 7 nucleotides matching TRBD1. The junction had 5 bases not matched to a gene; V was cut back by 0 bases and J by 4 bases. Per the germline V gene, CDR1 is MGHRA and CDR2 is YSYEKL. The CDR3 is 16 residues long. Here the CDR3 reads CASSQEPGQNNEKLFF. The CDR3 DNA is TGCGCCAGCAGCCAAGAACCGGGACAGAATAATGAAAAACTGTTTTTT.

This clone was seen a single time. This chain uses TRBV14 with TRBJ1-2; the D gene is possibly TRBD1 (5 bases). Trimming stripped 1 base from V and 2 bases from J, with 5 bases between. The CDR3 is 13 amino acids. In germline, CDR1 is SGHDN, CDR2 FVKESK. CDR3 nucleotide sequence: TGTGCCAGCAGCCAAGGACAGAACTATGGCTACACCTTC. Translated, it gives CASSQGQNYGYTF.

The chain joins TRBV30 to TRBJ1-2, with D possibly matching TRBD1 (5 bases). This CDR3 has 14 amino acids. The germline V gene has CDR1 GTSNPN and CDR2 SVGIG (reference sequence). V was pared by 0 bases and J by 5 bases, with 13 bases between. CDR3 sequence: CAWSVSGWTYGYTF. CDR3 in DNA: TGTGCCTGGAGTGTTAGCGGGTGGACATATGGCTACACCTTC.

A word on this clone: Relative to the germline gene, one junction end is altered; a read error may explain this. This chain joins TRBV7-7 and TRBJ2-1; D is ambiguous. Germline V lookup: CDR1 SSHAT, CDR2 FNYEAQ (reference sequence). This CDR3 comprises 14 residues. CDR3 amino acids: CASSSPGWGNEQFF. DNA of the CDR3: TGTGCTAGCAGCTCCCCAGGCTGGGGCAATGAGCAGTTCTTC.

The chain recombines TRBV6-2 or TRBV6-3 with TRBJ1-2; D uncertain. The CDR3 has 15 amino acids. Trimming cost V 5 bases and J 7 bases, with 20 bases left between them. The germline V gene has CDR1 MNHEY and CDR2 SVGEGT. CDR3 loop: CASSGPGELSGGYTF. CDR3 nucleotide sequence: TGTGCCAGCAGTGGCCCCGGCGAGCTGTCAGGTGGCTACACCTTC.